This TCR beta chain is from a study of shared clonotypes between healthy human individuals. Overall study context: A couple of women and a few men aged 18 to 49 served as donors. Study observations and caveats: Against clonotypes common to all four donors, non-shared ones had lower generation probabilities.

Donors were Caucasian adults residing in Nashville, Tennessee, USA. On this clone: What it binds is not known.

Method: immunoSEQ multiplex PCR; TCRdb's copy keeps in-frame clones and lacks some. The table shows under 1,100,000 clones, with 65% to 75% occurring only once. The sequencing sample was made of memory CD4+ T cells sorted from blood. The subset: CD45RA-negative fraction. The sequence was collected from a man younger than 30 in good health.

The DNA for the CDR3 is TGTGCCAGCAGCACCTCCGGGACAGGGTATGGCTACACCTTC. It yields the protein CASSTSGTGYGYTF. The gene calls are TRBV28 and TRBJ1-2, with 9 bases fitting TRBD1. Looked up from germline, CDR1 is MDHEN and CDR2 is SYDVKM. The CDR3 spans 14 residues. The junction had 7 bases not matched to a gene; V was cut back by 6 bases and J by 5 bases.